This T cell receptor (beta chain) was captured in a study of neurological immune-mediated disorders. V gave up 1 base and J gave up 6 bases, with 13 bases separating them. The V gene's germline CDR1 is MNHEY and CDR2 SVGAGI. The CDR3 extends over 14 amino acids. MiXCR, run by TCRdb on the 5' RACE reads, gives a single entry per CDR3 protein. The table includes roughly 36,000 distinct CDR3 sequences, approximately 7.2% detected once. The table lists this clonotype with many counts. Sequencing was performed on CD4+ T cells from blood. This receptor was taken from a man aged 50 or older in good health. V gene TRBV6-5 combines with J gene TRBJ2-7; D call uncertain. The CDR3, as DNA: TGTGCCAGCAGTTACTTGGCCACCATGGGCGAGCAGTACTTC. Translating gives CASSYLATMGEQYF.